These 29 T cell receptor beta chains originate from one sample sequenced in a study of control samples from healthy donors and cancer patients. Libraries were prepared by immunoSEQ multiplex PCR; TCRdb keeps only in-frame clonotypes and omits some of them. Found here are approximately 100,000 clones, approximately 86% of them singletons; the top ten hold roughly 14%. The specimen was blood. These receptors were obtained from a man under 40 in good health.

The genes are TRBV9 and TRBJ1-2; D remains ambiguous. Trimming stripped 4 bases from V and 5 bases from J, with 21 bases between. The germline V gene encodes CDR1 SGDLS and CDR2 YYNGEE. The CDR3 has 16 residues. As DNA, the CDR3 is TGTGCCAGCAGCCCCACGGGTCAGTTCCAAACTTATGGCTACACCTTC. As protein: CASSPTGQFQTYGYTF.

A few counts support this clone. J is TRBJ1-1 and V is TRBV28; D is perhaps TRBD1 (6 bases). Germline values: CDR1 MDHEN, CDR2 SYDVKM. The CDR3 loop spans 15 amino acids. V lost 5 bases, J lost 1 base, and 14 bases lay in between. The DNA for the CDR3 is TGTGCCAGCAGTCCTCGGGGGGCGGCGAACACTGAAGCTTTCTTT. It yields the protein CASSPRGAANTEAFF.

This clone was seen only once. The J gene is TRBJ1-2, the V gene TRBV9; 7 bases agree with TRBD1. The germline V gene has CDR1 SGDLS and CDR2 YYNGEE. With 3 bases clipped from V and 2 bases from J, the junction kept 7 bases outside the gene matches. This CDR3 is 15 amino acids long. The CDR3 loop reads CASSGQGVKNYGYTF. CDR3 nucleotides: TGTGCCAGCAGCGGCCAGGGGGTTAAGAACTATGGCTACACCTTC.

This chain connects TRBV5-1 to TRBJ1-2; a possible D gene is TRBD1 (5 bases). CDR1 and CDR2 (germline): SGHRS, YFSETQ. The CDR3 contains 15 residues. The ends were cut back, 0 bases at V and 1 base at J, with 10 bases in the middle. CDR3 residues: CASSLGGSLNYGYTF. The CDR3 DNA follows: TGCGCCAGCAGCTTGGGGGGCAGCCTTAACTATGGCTACACCTTC.

The chain is built from TRBV9 and TRBJ1-2; TRBD1 aligns across 8 bases. Trimming cost V 4 bases and J 1 base; bases outside gene matches: 9. The CDR3 sequence is 16 residues long. Germline CDR1 is SGDLS and CDR2 is YYNGEE. The CDR3 nucleotides read TGTGCCAGCAGCCCCCGTTCCGGGACAGGTAACTATGGCTACACCTTC. Translated, it gives CASSPRSGTGNYGYTF.

The chain has TRBV6-2 or TRBV6-3 and TRBJ1-5; a possible D gene is TRBD1 (5 bases). CDR1 and CDR2 (germline): MNHEY, SVGEGT. Trimming pared 5 bases from V and 6 bases from J, leaving 14 bases between. This CDR3 region has 14 residues. For the CDR3, the DNA is TGTGCCAGCAGTGTGGGACTTGGCGGTCAGCCCCAGCATTTT. Translation: CASSVGLGGQPQHF.

The chain employs TRBV30 and TRBJ2-3; no definite D call. The germline gives CDR1 GTSNPN, CDR2 SVGIG (reference sequence). The length of the CDR3 is 11 residues. Trimming stripped 3 bases from V and 2 bases from J, with 3 bases between. The DNA for the CDR3 is TGTGCCTGGAGGAACACAGATACGCAGTATTTT. Protein product: CAWRNTDTQYF. The full variable domain, rest sourced from reference TRBV30 and TRBJ2-3, is SQTIHQWPATLVQPVGSPLSLECTVEGTSNPNLYWYRQAAGRGLQLLFYSVGIGQISSEVPQNLSASRPQDRQFILSSKKLLLSDSGFYLCAWRNTDTQYFGPGTRLTVL.

Comments on this clone: The same CDR3 is also encoded by other DNA sequences in this sample. This chain links TRBV28 with TRBJ2-2; 11 bases map to TRBD2. The CDR3 covers 16 residues. The germline V gene encodes CDR1 MDHEN and CDR2 SYDVKM. The V segment lost 3 bases and the J segment 3 bases; nucleotides outside the gene matches: 3. CDR3 nucleotides: TGTGCCAGCAGTTTTAGCGGGAGGGCGGACACCGGGGAGCTGTTTTTT. This encodes CASSFSGRADTGELFF.

DNA of the CDR3: TGCAGTGCCCCCAAGCACAATGAGCAGTTCTTC. It specifies CSAPKHNEQFF. The chain employs TRBV20-1 and TRBJ2-1; D gene unclear. CDR3 length: 11 residues. The V and J ends lost 6 bases and 5 bases respectively, with 8 bases between them. Germline-derived CDR1 and CDR2 are DFQATT and SNEGSKA (reference sequence).

This clone was counted once. The genes are TRBV5-1 and TRBJ2-6; D gene uncertain. The V end lost 0 bases, the J end lost 1 base, and 8 bases lay between the germline ends. In germline, CDR1 is SGHRS, CDR2 YFSETQ. The CDR3 is 16 amino acids. The CDR3 region has the DNA TGCGCCAGCAGCTTGGTATCCGGGTCTGGGGCCAACGTCCTGACTTTC. Its translation: CASSLVSGSGANVLTF. The variable domain in full, with the rest retrieved from reference TRBV5-1 and TRBJ2-6, is KAGVTQTPRYLIKTRGQQVTLSCSPISGHRSVSWYQQTPGQGLQFLFEYFSETQRNKGNFPGRFSGRQFSNSRSEMNVSTLELGDSALYLCASSLVSGSGANVLTFGAGSRLTVL.

J is TRBJ1-5 and V is TRBV5-6; the D gene is possibly TRBD1 (5 bases). V dropped 1 base and J dropped 4 bases, with 12 bases sitting between them. This CDR3 comprises 15 residues. CDR1 is SGHDT and CDR2 is YYEEEE in the germline V gene. The CDR3 reads CASSLLQGGNQPQHF. CDR3 nucleotide sequence: TGTGCCAGCAGCTTGTTGCAGGGTGGGAATCAGCCCCAGCATTTT.

The chain links TRBV27 to TRBJ2-1; D is unclear. Trimming took off 6 bases at V and 6 bases at J, with 15 bases between the two ends. This CDR3 contains 14 residues. CDR1 and CDR2 from the germline V gene are MNHEY and SMNVEV (reference sequence). The chain's CDR3 is CASRNVGILNEQFF. The CDR3 DNA sequence: TGTGCCAGCAGAAACGTAGGTATTCTCAATGAGCAGTTCTTC.

The CDR3 spells CASSLIWNQPQHF. The CDR3 nucleotides are TGTGCCAGCAGCTTAATATGGAATCAGCCCCAGCATTTT. The gene calls are TRBV7-2 and TRBJ1-5; D remains unclear. This CDR3 is 13 amino acids long. Germline assignment: CDR1 SGHTA and CDR2 FQGNSA. V gave up 2 bases and J gave up 4 bases, with 6 bases separating them.

This CDR3 is CASSDGELFF. The CDR3 DNA follows: TGTGCCAGCAGCGACGGGGAGCTGTTTTTT. The V and J genes are TRBV7-8 and TRBJ2-2; the D is unclear. Trimming pared 5 bases from V and 7 bases from J, leaving 2 bases between. There are 10 residues in the CDR3. The germline gives CDR1 SGHVS, CDR2 FQNEAQ.

This rearrangement joins TRBV7-9 to TRBJ2-1; D unclear. Trimming cost V 5 bases and J 6 bases, with 8 bases left between them. The V gene's germline CDR1 is SEHNR and CDR2 FQNEAQ (reference sequence). CDR3 length equals 12 residues. CDR3 amino acids: CASSPSRNEQFF. Written as DNA, the CDR3 is TGTGCCAGCAGCCCGTCCCGCAATGAGCAGTTCTTC.

By share, this clone counts as medium-sized. The J gene is TRBJ1-2, the V gene TRBV7-9, with D tentatively TRBD1 (5 bases). This CDR3 comprises 16 residues. Trimming cost V 2 bases and J 1 base, with 14 bases left between them. Germline-derived CDR1 and CDR2 are SEHNR and FQNEAQ (reference sequence). The CDR3 region has the DNA TGTGCCAGCAGCTTAAAGGGGACCGAGTTTAACTATGGCTACACCTTC. The encoded protein is CASSLKGTEFNYGYTF.

The V gene is TRBV7-9, the J gene TRBJ2-4; no clear D gene. There are 15 residues in the CDR3. V was clipped by 3 bases and J by 9 bases, with 18 bases between them. Germline CDR1 SEHNR, CDR2 FQNEAQ (reference sequence). CDR3 loop: CASSFLGSRVGIQYF. CDR3 DNA sequence: TGTGCCAGCAGCTTCCTCGGGTCAAGGGTGGGCATTCAGTACTTC.

This chain uses TRBV7-2 with TRBJ2-2, with D unclear. Germline CDR1 SGHTA, CDR2 FQGNSA. Deletions cut 5 bases from V and 7 bases from J, with 11 bases between. The CDR3 has 13 residues. CDR3 nucleotides: TGTGCCAGCAGCCCAAGCGACTTCGGGGAGCTGTTTTTT. Amino acids: CASSPSDFGELFF.

The chain is built from TRBV28 and TRBJ1-2, with TRBD1 matching 7 bases. This CDR3 comprises 17 residues. Trimming removed 3 bases from V and 4 bases from J; junction bases left unmatched: 14. Germline V gene data show CDR1 as MDHEN and CDR2 as SYDVKM. The DNA of the CDR3 is TGTGCCAGCAGTTTTTTGGTCGGACAGGTTTTCGCCTATGGCTACACCTTC. Its translation is CASSFLVGQVFAYGYTF.

The chain employs TRBV7-3 and TRBJ2-1; the D is unclear. The CDR3 is made up of 14 amino acids. Germline lookup yields CDR1 SGHTA and CDR2 FQGTGA. Trimming took off 1 base at V and 0 bases at J, with 4 bases between the two ends. The CDR3 nucleotides read TGTGCCAGCAGCTTAAGTGGCTCCTACAATGAGCAGTTCTTC. It codes for CASSLSGSYNEQFF.

This CDR3 is CASSQSGILPGELFF. The DNA of the CDR3 is TGTGCCAGCAGCCAGAGCGGGATTTTGCCCGGGGAGCTGTTTTTT. The chain joins TRBV4-2 to TRBJ2-2; 7 bases are shared with TRBD2. Germline V lookup: CDR1 LGHNA, CDR2 YNFKEQ. Trimming removed 3 bases from V and 6 bases from J; junction bases left unmatched: 7. This CDR3 contains 15 residues.

The genes are TRBV2 and TRBJ2-2, with unresolved D. The V and J ends lost 7 bases and 1 base respectively, with 10 bases between them. The CDR3 totals 14 residues. CDR1 and CDR2 (germline): SNHLY, FYNNEI. The CDR3 loop reads CASNRAMNTGELFF. In nucleotides, the CDR3 is TGTGCCAGCAACAGAGCGATGAACACCGGGGAGCTGTTTTTT.

The chain employs TRBV6-2 or TRBV6-3 and TRBJ1-3; D call uncertain. The germline CDR1 and CDR2 sequences are MNHEY and SVGEGT. This CDR3 has 16 amino acids. Between the trimmed V and J ends, which lost 5 bases and 5 bases, there was a span of 19 bases. CDR3 bases: TGTGCCAGCAGTGATGGAAAAACTGGGAGGAGAAACACCATATATTTT. Encoded protein: CASSDGKTGRRNTIYF.

This clone was seen a few times. The rearrangement uses TRBV19 and TRBJ1-1; D remains ambiguous. Between the trimmed V and J ends, which lost 5 bases and 8 bases, there was a span of 9 bases. The length of the CDR3 is 11 residues. Germline CDR1 reads LNHDA; CDR2 reads SQIVND (reference sequence). CDR3 DNA sequence: TGTGCCAGTAGTCGGAGGGAGGAAGCTTTCTTT. Translation gives CASSRREEAFF.

The V gene is TRBV6-2 or TRBV6-3, the J gene TRBJ1-1; no reliable D call. CDR1 and CDR2 (germline): MNHEY, SVGEGT. The ends were cut back, 5 bases at V and 5 bases at J, with 9 bases in the middle. The CDR3 runs 12 residues. CDR3 in DNA: TGTGCCAGCAGTCCCGGGCAGACTGAAGCTTTCTTT. Amino acids: CASSPGQTEAFF.

The chain employs TRBV7-2 and TRBJ2-7, with a possible D match to TRBD2 (6 bases). Germline V gene lookup returns CDR1 SGHTA and CDR2 FQGNSA. V was cut by 5 bases and J by 5 bases, with 19 bases left in between. This CDR3 contains 15 residues. The CDR3 is CASSPRYFGSNEQYF. In nucleotides, the CDR3 is TGTGCCAGCAGCCCCCGGTATTTCGGGAGTAACGAGCAGTACTTC. The full variable domain, completed using reference TRBV7-2 and TRBJ2-7, is GAGVSQSPSNKVTEKGKDVELRCDPISGHTALYWYRQSLGQGLEFLIYFQGNSAPDKSGLPSDRFSAERTGGSVSTLTIQRTQQEDSAVYLCASSPRYFGSNEQYFGPGTRLTVT.

CDR3: CASSIVPGEFPGELFF. CDR3 DNA sequence: TGTGCCAGTAGTATAGTGCCGGGAGAGTTTCCCGGGGAGCTGTTTTTT. This sequence joins TRBV19 and TRBJ2-2, with D maybe TRBD2 (6 bases). V dropped 1 base and J dropped 6 bases, with 15 bases sitting between them. Germline-derived CDR1 and CDR2 are LNHDA and SQIVND (reference sequence). The CDR3 has 16 residues.

The chain combines TRBV7-9 with TRBJ1-1; tentative D call: TRBD1 (5 bases). This CDR3 contains 15 residues. Per the germline V gene, CDR1 is SEHNR and CDR2 is FQNEAQ (reference sequence). Trimming left V 6 bases short and J 3 bases short, with 17 bases between. CDR3: CASSLGAASDTEAFF. The CDR3 region has the DNA TGTGCCAGCAGTCTAGGGGCGGCGTCGGACACTGAAGCTTTCTTT.

The CDR3 loop is CASSPIPTGIYEQFF. DNA for the CDR3: TGTGCCAGCAGCCCAATTCCGACAGGGATCTATGAGCAGTTCTTC. The chain couples TRBV7-9 to TRBJ2-1; 7 bases map to TRBD1. Germline CDR1 and CDR2: SEHNR and FQNEAQ (reference sequence). The junction had 12 bases not matched to a gene; V was cut back by 5 bases and J by 8 bases. The CDR3 sequence is 15 residues long.